The 4 T cell receptor beta chains in this list originate from one sample, sequenced in a study of shared clonotypes between healthy human individuals. TCRdb's table, derived via immunoSEQ multiplex PCR, lists solely in-frame clones and lacks some. The data show under 600,000 clones, around 77% seen once. Sample: PBMCs. The receptors derive from a woman between 35 and 50 years old in good health. Some clones in this sample may be carry-over from other donors' samples.

CDR3 sequence (DNA): TGTGCCAGCTCACCTGGGACAGCTAACTATGGCTACACCTTC. It encodes CASSPGTANYGYTF. The chain recombines TRBV18 with TRBJ1-2; 7 bases map to TRBD1. The CDR3 runs to 14 residues. The V and J ends lost 3 bases and 0 bases, in that order; junction bases with no gene match: 1. From germline, CDR1 is KGHSH and CDR2 LQKENI.

V and J are TRBV11-2 and TRBJ2-7; the D gene is possibly TRBD1 (5 bases). V lost 0 bases and J lost 6, with 18 bases in between. The CDR3 has 16 residues. Germline V gene sequence: CDR1 SGHAT, CDR2 FQNNGV. The DNA for the CDR3 is TGTGCCAGCAGCTTAGATGGGGCAGTAAAAATTCTCGAGCAGTACTTC. It specifies CASSLDGAVKILEQYF.

This chain uses TRBV11-2 with TRBJ1-2; perhaps TRBD1 as D (5 bases). The CDR3 spans 16 residues. Germline V gives CDR1 SGHAT, CDR2 FQNNGV. Trimming took off 5 bases at V and 6 bases at J, with 22 bases between the two ends. CDR3 sequence reads: CASSQFTPRQGDGYTF. The CDR3 DNA reads as TGTGCCAGCAGCCAATTTACCCCCAGGCAGGGAGATGGCTACACCTTC.

Concerning this clone: A far larger clone is just one base off, so this is likely a read error. The chain is built from TRBV11-3 and TRBJ2-5; 7 bases match TRBD2. Germline V lookup: CDR1 SGHNT, CDR2 YENEEA. The V and J ends lost 4 bases and 3 bases, in that order; junction bases with no gene match: 14. The CDR3 runs to 17 residues. The CDR3 DNA is TGTGCCAGCAGCTCTAGCGGCACGGGAAGGCTGGAAGAGACCCAGTACTTC. It yields the protein CASSSSGTGRLEETQYF.